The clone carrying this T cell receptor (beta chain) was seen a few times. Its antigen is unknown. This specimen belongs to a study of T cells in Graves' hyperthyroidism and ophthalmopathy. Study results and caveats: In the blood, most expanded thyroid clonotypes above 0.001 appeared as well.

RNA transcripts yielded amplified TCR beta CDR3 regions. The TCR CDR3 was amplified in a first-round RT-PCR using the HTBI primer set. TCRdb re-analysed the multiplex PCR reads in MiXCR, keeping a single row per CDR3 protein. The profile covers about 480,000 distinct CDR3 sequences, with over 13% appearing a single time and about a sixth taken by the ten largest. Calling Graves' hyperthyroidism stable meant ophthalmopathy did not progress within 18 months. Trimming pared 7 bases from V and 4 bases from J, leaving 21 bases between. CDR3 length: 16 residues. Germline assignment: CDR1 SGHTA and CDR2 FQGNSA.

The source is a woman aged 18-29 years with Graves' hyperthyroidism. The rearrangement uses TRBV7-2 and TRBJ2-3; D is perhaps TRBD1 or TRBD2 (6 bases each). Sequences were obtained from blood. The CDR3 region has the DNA TGTGCCAGCACCCAGGGGAGGAGGGAGAGCGCAGATACGCAGTATTTT. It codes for CASTQGRRESADTQYF.